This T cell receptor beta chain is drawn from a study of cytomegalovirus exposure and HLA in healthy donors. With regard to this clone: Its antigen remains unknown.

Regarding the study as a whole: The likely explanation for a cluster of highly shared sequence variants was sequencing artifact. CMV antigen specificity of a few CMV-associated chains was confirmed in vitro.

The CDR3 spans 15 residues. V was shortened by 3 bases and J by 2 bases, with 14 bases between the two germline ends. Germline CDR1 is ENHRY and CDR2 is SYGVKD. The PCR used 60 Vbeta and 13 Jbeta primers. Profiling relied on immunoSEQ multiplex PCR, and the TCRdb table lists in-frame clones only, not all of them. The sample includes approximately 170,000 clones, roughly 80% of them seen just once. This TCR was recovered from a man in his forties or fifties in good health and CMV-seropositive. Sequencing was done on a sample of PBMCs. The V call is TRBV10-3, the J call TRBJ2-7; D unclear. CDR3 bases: TGTGCCATCAGTGACGGCGGCGAAACCCCCTACGAGCAGTACTTC. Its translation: CAISDGGETPYEQYF.